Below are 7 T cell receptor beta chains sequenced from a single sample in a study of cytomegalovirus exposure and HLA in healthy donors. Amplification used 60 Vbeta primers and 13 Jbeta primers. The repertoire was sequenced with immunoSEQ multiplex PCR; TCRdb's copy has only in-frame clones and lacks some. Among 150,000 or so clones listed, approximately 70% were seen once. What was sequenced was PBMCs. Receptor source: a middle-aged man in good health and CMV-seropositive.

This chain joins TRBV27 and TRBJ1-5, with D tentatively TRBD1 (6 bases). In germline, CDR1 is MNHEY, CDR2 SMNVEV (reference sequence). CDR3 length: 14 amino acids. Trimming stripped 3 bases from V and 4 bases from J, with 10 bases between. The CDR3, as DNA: TGTGCCAGCAGTTTTGGGGGGGCGAATCAGCCCCAGCATTTT. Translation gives CASSFGGANQPQHF.

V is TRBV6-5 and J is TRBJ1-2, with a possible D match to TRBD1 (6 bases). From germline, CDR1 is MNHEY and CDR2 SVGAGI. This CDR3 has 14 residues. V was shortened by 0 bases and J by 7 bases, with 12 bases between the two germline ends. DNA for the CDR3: TGTGCCAGCAGTTACTCGTCCCAAGGGGGTGGCTACACCTTC. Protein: CASSYSSQGGGYTF.

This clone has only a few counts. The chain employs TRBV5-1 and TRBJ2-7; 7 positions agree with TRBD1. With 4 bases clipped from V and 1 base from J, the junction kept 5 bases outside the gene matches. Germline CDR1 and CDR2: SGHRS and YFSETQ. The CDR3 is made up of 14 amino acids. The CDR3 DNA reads TGCGCCAGCAGCGGCGCAGGGGGTTCCTACGAGCAGTACTTC. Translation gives CASSGAGGSYEQYF.

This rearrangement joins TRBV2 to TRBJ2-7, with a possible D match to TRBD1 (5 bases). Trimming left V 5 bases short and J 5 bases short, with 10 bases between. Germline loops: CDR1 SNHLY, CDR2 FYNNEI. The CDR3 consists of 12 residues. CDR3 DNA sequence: TGTGCCAGCAGTTCAGGGTTCCACGAGCAGTACTTC. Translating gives CASSSGFHEQYF.

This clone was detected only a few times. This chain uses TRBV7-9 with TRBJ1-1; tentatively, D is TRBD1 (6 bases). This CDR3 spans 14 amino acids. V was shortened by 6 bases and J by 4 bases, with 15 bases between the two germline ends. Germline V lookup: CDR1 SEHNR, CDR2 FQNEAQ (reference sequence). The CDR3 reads CASREQGGGTEAFF. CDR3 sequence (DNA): TGTGCCAGCAGAGAACAGGGTGGAGGCACTGAAGCTTTCTTT.

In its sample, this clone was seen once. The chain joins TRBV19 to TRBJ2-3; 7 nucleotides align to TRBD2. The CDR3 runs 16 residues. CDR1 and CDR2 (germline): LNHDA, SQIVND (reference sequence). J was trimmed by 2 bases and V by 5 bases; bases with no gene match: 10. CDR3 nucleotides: TGTGCCAGTAGTCTGTCAAGCGGGGCGCACACAGATACGCAGTATTTT. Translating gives CASSLSSGAHTDTQYF.

The CDR3 DNA is TGCGCCAGCAGCCAGTTAGGGACAGGGCTATCCTACGAGCAGTACTTC. It is translated as CASSQLGTGLSYEQYF. The genes are TRBV4-1 and TRBJ2-7; TRBD1 matches 9 bases. V shed 3 bases, J shed 1 base, and the junction held 7 bases outside the gene matches. Germline V gene sequence: CDR1 MGHRA, CDR2 YSYEKL. This CDR3 comprises 16 residues.